Listed here are 11 T cell receptor beta chains from one sample, sequenced in a study of human T cells and chemical hapten exposure. Time point specified: healthy volunteer bleed at 2 weeks. Total RNA was isolated from unfractionated whole blood. One entry per CDR3 protein, called by TCRdb with MiXCR from the RACE reads. The profile shows roughly 49,000 distinct CDR3 sequences, about 4.5% of them singletons. The sample was whole blood. The receptors originated from a female donor in good health. Some clones in this sample may be carry-over from other donors' samples.

This clonotype was observed a handful of times. The chain recombines TRBV12-3 or TRBV12-4 with TRBJ1-3, with 10 bases that match TRBD1. CDR3 length: 16 residues. V lost 6 bases and J lost 3; bases outside the gene matches: 8. CDR3 protein: CASSMTGGVSGNTIYF. CDR3 nucleotide sequence: TGTGCCAGCAGCATGACAGGGGGCGTCAGTGGAAACACCATATATTTT.

This clonotype appeared many times. The J gene is TRBJ2-6, the V gene TRBV15; tentatively, D is TRBD1 (6 bases). Looked up from germline, CDR1 is LNHNV and CDR2 is YYDKDF (reference sequence). The CDR3 is 16 residues long. V was cut by 0 bases and J by 1 base, with 7 bases left in between. The CDR3 DNA sequence: TGTGCCACCAGCAGAGACCAGGGGTCTGGGGCCAACGTCCTGACTTTC. As protein: CATSRDQGSGANVLTF.

This clonotype was found many times. The genes are TRBV7-8 and TRBJ1-2; weak D call: TRBD1 (6 bases). The CDR3 sequence is 17 residues long. CDR1 is SGHVS, CDR2 FQNEAQ, per germline. The V and J ends lost 1 base and 1 base respectively, with 16 bases between them. This CDR3 reads CASSLVIRDTINYGYTF. CDR3 nucleotides: TGTGCCAGCAGCTTAGTTATTCGGGACACTATTAACTATGGCTACACCTTC. Filled out from reference TRBV7-8 and TRBJ1-2, the complete variable domain reads GAGVSQSPRYKVAKRGQDVALRCDPISGHVSLFWYQQALGQGPEFLTYFQNEAQLDKSGLPSDRFFAERPEGSVSTLKIQRTQQEDSAVYLCASSLVIRDTINYGYTFGSGTRLTVV.

The chain employs TRBV3-1 and TRBJ2-3, with a tentative D call TRBD1 (6 bases). Germline CDR1 reads LGHDT; CDR2 reads YNNKEL (reference sequence). V lost 1 base, J lost 2 bases, and 13 bases lay in between. This CDR3 has 16 residues. The CDR3 coding sequence is TGTGCCAGCAGCCAAGCGGGACACGGACTCACAGATACGCAGTATTTT. The encoded protein is CASSQAGHGLTDTQYF.

In this sample, this clonotype turned up many times. J is TRBJ1-2 and V is TRBV4-3; D is unclear. V was shortened by 0 bases and J by 3 bases, with 11 bases between the two germline ends. The CDR3 has 15 amino acids. CDR1 and CDR2 (germline): LGHNA, YSLEER. This CDR3 is CASSQEYGIDYGYTF. CDR3 in DNA: TGCGCCAGCAGCCAAGAATATGGAATCGACTATGGCTACACCTTC.

This clonotype was detected ten times or more. The chain has TRBV6-1 and TRBJ1-6, with unresolved D. Germline V gives CDR1 MNHNS, CDR2 SASEGT. The CDR3 spans 14 residues. V was pared by 7 bases and J by 7 bases, with 14 bases between. The CDR3 is CASTLGIENSPLHF. The CDR3 DNA sequence: TGTGCCAGCACCCTGGGGATAGAGAATTCACCCCTCCACTTT.

This clonotype was observed at least ten times. The V gene is TRBV7-2, the J gene TRBJ1-6; possibly TRBD1 for D (5 bases). This CDR3 region has 16 residues. The V gene lost 1 base and the J gene lost 6 bases, with 13 bases spanning the gap. Germline V gene lookup returns CDR1 SGHTA and CDR2 FQGNSA. CDR3 in DNA: TGTGCCAGCAGCTTAGTGGGGGGATCCCCTAATTCACCCCTCCACTTT. Translated: CASSLVGGSPNSPLHF.

This clonotype appeared many times. The CDR3 sequence: CSARMNTEAFF. DNA of the CDR3: TGCAGTGCTCGTATGAACACTGAAGCTTTCTTT. The chain combines TRBV20-1 with TRBJ1-1; D gene unclear. The CDR3 spans 11 residues. V lost 5 bases, J lost 0 bases, and 4 bases lay in between. CDR1 and CDR2 (germline): DFQATT, SNEGSKA (reference sequence).

This clonotype was seen many times. The J gene is TRBJ1-2, the V gene TRBV5-8, with unresolved D. The CDR3 contains 13 residues. Germline CDR1 and CDR2: SGHTS and YDEGEE. The V gene lost 0 bases and the J gene lost 4 bases, with 7 bases spanning the gap. DNA for the CDR3: TGTGCCAGCAGCTTGGGACTTCCCTATGGCTACACCTTC. It codes for CASSLGLPYGYTF.

This clonotype was detected many times. V gene TRBV19 combines with J gene TRBJ2-4; D ambiguous. The V end was cut by 3 bases, the J end by 1 base, with 7 bases between. The CDR3 spans 14 residues. Germline V gene data show CDR1 as LNHDA and CDR2 as SQIVND (reference sequence). In nucleotides, the CDR3 is TGTGCCAGTAGTATTGGGCTGGCCAAAAACATTCAGTACTTC. This translates into CASSIGLAKNIQYF.

There are many counts of this clonotype. J is TRBJ2-1 and V is TRBV6-2 or TRBV6-3, with TRBD2 matching over 15 bases. Germline CDR1 MNHEY, CDR2 SVGEGT. The CDR3 has 16 amino acids. Germline trimming cut 5 bases from V and 7 bases from J; bases unmatched to any gene: 6. CDR3 coding DNA: TGTGCCAGCAGTCCCTTAGGACTAGCGGGGGGGAATGAGCAGTTCTTC. Translation: CASSPLGLAGGNEQFF.